This TCR beta chain is from a study of OX40 agonist ivuxolimab in advanced cancers. Study as a whole: Patients took ivuxolimab, an agonistic anti-OX40 (CD134) antibody. Every 2 weeks, ivuxolimab was infused into the patients intravenously at between 0.01 and 10 mg/kg. Whole-study findings and limits: Some nonresponders likewise displayed low normalized T-cell clonal expansion. CD8+ T cells averaged more expanded clones than CD4+.

Trimming took 4 bases from V and 5 from J; bases not matched to a gene: 5. The CDR3 loop spans 13 amino acids. The V gene's germline CDR1 is SGHNT and CDR2 YYREEE (reference sequence). TCRdb's table, derived via immunoSEQ multiplex PCR, lists solely in-frame clones and lacks some. This table holds tens of thousands of clones, around 86% found once. Of note for this clone: No antigen is known for it.

Sample: CD4+ or CD8+ T cells sorted from blood, taken in a trial of the OX40 agonist ivuxolimab. The receptor's source is an adult with an advanced solid tumor such as melanoma, head and neck, liver or kidney cancer. The chain combines TRBV5-4 with TRBJ2-5, with 7 bases that match TRBD1. This CDR3 reads CASSEDRVETQYF. In nucleotides, the CDR3 is TGTGCCAGCAGCGAAGACAGGGTGGAGACCCAGTACTTC.